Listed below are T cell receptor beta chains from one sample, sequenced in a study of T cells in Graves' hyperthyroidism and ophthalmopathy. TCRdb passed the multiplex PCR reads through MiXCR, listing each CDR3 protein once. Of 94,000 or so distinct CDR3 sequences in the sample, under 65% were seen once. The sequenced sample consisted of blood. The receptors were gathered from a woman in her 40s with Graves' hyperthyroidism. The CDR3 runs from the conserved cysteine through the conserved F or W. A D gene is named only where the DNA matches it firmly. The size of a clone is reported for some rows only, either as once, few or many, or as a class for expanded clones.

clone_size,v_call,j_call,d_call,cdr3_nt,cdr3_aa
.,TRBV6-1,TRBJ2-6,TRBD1,TGTGCCAGCACCCTCGACAGGGATCCCTGGGCCAACGTCCTGACTTTC,CASTLDRDPWANVLTF
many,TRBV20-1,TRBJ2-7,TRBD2,TGCAGTGCAACCGGGACTAGCGGGTACTACGAGCAGTACTTC,CSATGTSGYYEQYF
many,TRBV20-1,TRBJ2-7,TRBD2,TGCAGTGCTGGGGCGACTAGCGGGAATAATCCCTACGAGCAGTACTTC,CSAGATSGNNPYEQYF
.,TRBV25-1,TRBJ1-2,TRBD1,TGTGCCAGCAGACGGACAGGGAATGGCTACACCTTC,CASRRTGNGYTF
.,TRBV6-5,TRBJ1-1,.,TGTGCCAGCAGTTACTCTGGGTCAGAAGCCTTCTTT,CASSYSGSEAFF
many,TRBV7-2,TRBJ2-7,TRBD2,TGTGCCAGCAGCTACGGGGGGGGGGGCTACTACGAGCAGTACTTC,CASSYGGGGYYEQYF
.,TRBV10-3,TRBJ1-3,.,TGTGCCATCAGTCCCCGGGCTAGCGGCGAAGAGACCATATATTTT,CAISPRASGEETIYF
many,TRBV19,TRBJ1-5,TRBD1,TGTGCCAGTTGGGACAGCCTTAGGATTCAGCCCCAGCATTTT,CASWDSLRIQPQHF
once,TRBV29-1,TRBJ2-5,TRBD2,TGCAGCGTTGTAACTAGCGGGAGGGCCAAGACCCAGTACTTC,CSVVTSGRAKTQYF
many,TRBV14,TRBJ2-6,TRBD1,TGTGCCAGCAGCACAGGGGTCTCTGGGGCCAACGTCCTGACTTTC,CASSTGVSGANVLTF
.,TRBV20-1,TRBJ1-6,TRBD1,TGCAGTGCTAGGACAGGGCATAAACCCCTCCACTTT,CSARTGHKPLHF
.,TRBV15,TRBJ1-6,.,TGTGCCACCAGCAGAGATTGGGGGGGTCAGCCCCTCCACTTT,CATSRDWGGQPLHF
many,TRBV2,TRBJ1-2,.,TGTGCCAGCAGTGAGGCCCTCGAGGGATACTATGGCTACACCTTC,CASSEALEGYYGYTF
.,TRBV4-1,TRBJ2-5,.,TGTGCCAGCAGCCAAGAAGCATCGTCCCAAGAGACCCAGTACTTC,CASSQEASSQETQYF
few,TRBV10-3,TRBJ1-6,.,TGTGCCAGTTACCTTGGGGAGGCACCCCTCCACTTT,CASYLGEAPLHF
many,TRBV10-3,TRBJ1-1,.,TGTGCCATCAGTGAAATTCAGGGAATGAACACTGAAGCTTTCTTT,CAISEIQGMNTEAFF
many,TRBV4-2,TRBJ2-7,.,TGTGCCAGCAGCCAAGGGAACGGGCGCTACGAGCAGTACTTC,CASSQGNGRYEQYF
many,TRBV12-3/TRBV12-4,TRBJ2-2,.,TGTGCCAGCAGTCCTCTAAACGGGGAGCTGTTTTTT,CASSPLNGELFF
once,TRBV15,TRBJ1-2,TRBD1,TGTGCCACCAGTAGTACGGACAGGGGCTATGGCTACACCTTC,CATSSTDRGYGYTF
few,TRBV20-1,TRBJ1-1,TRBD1,TGCAGTGCTCCGGACAGGGGGCTTTCTGAAGCTTTCTTT,CSAPDRGLSEAFF
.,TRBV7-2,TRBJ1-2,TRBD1,TGTGCCAGCAGTGAATGGGGACAGGGTGGCTACACCTTC,CASSEWGQGGYTF
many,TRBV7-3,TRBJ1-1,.,TGTGCCAGCAGCCTATTGGGACAGAACACTGAAGCTTTCTTT,CASSLLGQNTEAFF
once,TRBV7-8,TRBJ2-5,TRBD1,TGTGCCAGCAGCTGGCCCGGGACAGGGGGAGGAGAGACCCAGTACTTC,CASSWPGTGGGETQYF
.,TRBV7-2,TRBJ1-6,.,TGTGCCAGCAGCTTATACGGCAGGGGTTCACCCCTCCACTTT,CASSLYGRGSPLHF
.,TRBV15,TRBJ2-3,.,TGTGCCACCAGCACCCTCCTAGGTGCAGATACGCAGTATTTT,CATSTLLGADTQYF
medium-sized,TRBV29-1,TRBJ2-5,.,TGCAGCGTTGAAAAGGTCGTTCTGGAGACCCAGTACTTC,CSVEKVVLETQYF
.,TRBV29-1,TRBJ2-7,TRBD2,TGCAGCGTAGGCCTAGCGGGGAACTCCTACGAGCAGTACTTC,CSVGLAGNSYEQYF
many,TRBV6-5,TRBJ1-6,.,TGTGCCAGCAGCCGGGGGAATTCACCCCTCCACTTT,CASSRGNSPLHF
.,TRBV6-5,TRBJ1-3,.,TGTGCCAGCAGTTCGGGACGGCGGAACACCATATATTTT,CASSSGRRNTIYF
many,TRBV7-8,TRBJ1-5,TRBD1,TGTGCCAGCAGCCGGGACAGGGGGACCATCAATCAGCCCCAGCATTTT,CASSRDRGTINQPQHF
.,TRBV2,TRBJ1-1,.,TGTGCCAGCAGCCAAGAGTTGGAGAACATTGAAGCTTTCTTT,CASSQELENIEAFF
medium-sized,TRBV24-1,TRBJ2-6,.,TGTGCCACCAGTGACACATACGGGAGACCTGGGGCCAACGTCCTGACTTTC,CATSDTYGRPGANVLTF
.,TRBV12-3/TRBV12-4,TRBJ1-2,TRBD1,TGTGCCAGCAGTACCCCGACAGGGATGGGTTATGGCTACACCTTC,CASSTPTGMGYGYTF
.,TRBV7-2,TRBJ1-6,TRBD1,TGTGCCAGCAGCCTGACAGGGACAGTTAATTCACCCCTCCACTTT,CASSLTGTVNSPLHF
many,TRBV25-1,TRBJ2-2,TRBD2,TGTGCCAGCACCCGGAGGGCGGGAGGGCCGTTCGGGGACACCGGGGAGCTGTTTTTT,CASTRRAGGPFGDTGELFF
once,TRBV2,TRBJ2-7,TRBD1,TGTGCCAGCAGCCACAGGGGTCTAGAGCAGTACTTC,CASSHRGLEQYF
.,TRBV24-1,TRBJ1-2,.,TGTGCCACCAGTGATAGGGGGGATTATGGCTACACCTTC,CATSDRGDYGYTF
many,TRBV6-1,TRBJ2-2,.,TGTGCCAGCACAGGACTGGACTACACCGGGGAGCTGTTTTTT,CASTGLDYTGELFF
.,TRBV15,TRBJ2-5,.,TGTGCCACCAGCAGCCCAGACAGGCAAGAGACCCAGTACTTC,CATSSPDRQETQYF
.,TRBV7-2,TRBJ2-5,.,.,CASSFYICSASREETQYF
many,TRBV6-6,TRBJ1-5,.,TGTGCCAGCAGGGGCGGGGTTAATCAGCCCCAGCATTTT,CASRGGVNQPQHF
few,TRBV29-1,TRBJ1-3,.,TGCAGCGTCAGCCTATCTGGAAACACCATATATTTT,CSVSLSGNTIYF
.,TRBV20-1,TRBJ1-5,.,TGCAGTGCTAGACAGGGGCCCAATCAGCCCCAGCATTTT,CSARQGPNQPQHF
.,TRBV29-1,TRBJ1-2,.,TGCAGCTTGATTTCCGGAACTAACTATGGCTACACCTTC,CSLISGTNYGYTF
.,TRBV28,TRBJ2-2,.,TGTGCCAGCAGTTTAGCTGGAGTAGGCGCACGAGGCACCGGGGAGCTGTTTTTT,CASSLAGVGARGTGELFF
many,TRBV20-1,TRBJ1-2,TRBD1,TGCAGTGCTTCTCGGACAGGGGATCCCTATGGCTACACCTTC,CSASRTGDPYGYTF
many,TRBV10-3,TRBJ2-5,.,TGTGCCATCGGGAGTAGACCGGAGACCCAGTACTTC,CAIGSRPETQYF
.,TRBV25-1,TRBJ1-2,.,TGTGCCAGCAGTGCTTTAGACGGCTCTAACTATGGCTACACCTTC,CASSALDGSNYGYTF
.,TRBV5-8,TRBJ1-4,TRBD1,TGTGCCAGCAGCGCTGACAGGGGATCTGAAAAACTGTTTTTT,CASSADRGSEKLFF
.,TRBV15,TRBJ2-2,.,TGTGCCACCAGCAACTACGGGACTGGGAACACCGGGGAGCTGTTTTTT,CATSNYGTGNTGELFF
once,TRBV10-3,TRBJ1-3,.,TGTGCCATCCGCAGGGAGAGCTCTGGAAACACCATATATTTT,CAIRRESSGNTIYF
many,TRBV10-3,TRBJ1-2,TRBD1,TGTGCCATCAGTGAGTCAGGACAGGTACAAAAAGTGGACTATGGCTACACCTTC,CAISESGQVQKVDYGYTF
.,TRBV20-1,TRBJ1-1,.,TGCAGTGCTAGACCCCCCAAAGGGGCGCCACAAGATCAAGCTTTCTTT,CSARPPKGAPQDQAFF
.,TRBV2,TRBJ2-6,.,TGTGCCAGCACCCTCGACAGGGAGGATGGGGCCAACGTCCTGACTTTC,CASTLDREDGANVLTF